This T cell receptor beta chain was observed in a study of response to subunit inactivated influenza vaccine. General study findings and limits: The authors put forward the suggestion that each seasonal influenza vaccination may bring in only a limited number of new T cells.

TCRdb analysed the RT-PCR reads with MiXCR anew, one entry per CDR3 protein. The sample lists 500,000 to 600,000 distinct CDR3 sequences; approximately 15% were seen once. From germline, CDR1 is SNHLY and CDR2 FYNNEI. V shed 5 bases, J shed 2 bases, and the junction held 7 bases outside the gene matches. The length of the CDR3 is 15 residues. Turning to this clonotype: Its antigen remains unidentified.

The receptor's source is a man aged 45-60 years who received an inactivated influenza vaccine. The rearrangement uses TRBV2 and TRBJ2-7, with 9 bases aligning to TRBD1. The sequencing here drew on PBMCs from blood, taken less than 13 days after vaccination. The CDR3 sequence is CASSPDRGRTYEQYF. In DNA, the CDR3 is TGTGCCAGCAGTCCTGACAGGGGGAGAACCTACGAGCAGTACTTC. The full variable domain, completed using reference TRBV2 and TRBJ2-7, is EPEVTQTPSHQVTQMGQEVILRCVPISNHLYFYWYRQILGQKVEFLVSFYNNEISEKSEIFDDQFSVERPDGSNFTLKIRSTKLEDSAMYFCASSPDRGRTYEQYFGPGTRLTVT.